The rows below give T cell receptor beta chains drawn from one sample of a study of memory CD8 T cells in hepatitis C reinfection. Profiled with immunoSEQ multiplex PCR; TCRdb holds only in-frame clones, not every one. This sample yields just over 50,000 clones, of which roughly 86% are seen a single time; 1% belongs to the top ten. Input material: naive CD8+ T cells sorted from blood. All receptors derive from a man in his late teens or twenties with hepatitis C virus infection. CDR3s include the opening cysteine and the closing phenylalanine or tryptophan.

len: 12
v_gene: TRBV7-9
CDR3aa: CASSPPNNEQFF

len: 17
v_gene: TRBV29-1
CDR3aa: CSVVLVGLTLSGYEQYF

len: 14
v_gene: TRBV7-9
CDR3aa: CASSPRGEPLGQFF

len: 16
v_gene: TRBV2
CDR3aa: CASSAPGTRYQETQYF

len: 14
v_gene: TRBV4-1
CDR3aa: CASSQPGLGTEAFF

len: 12
v_gene: TRBV7-9
CDR3aa: CASSRGFNEQFF

len: 14
v_gene: TRBV10-3
CDR3aa: CAISEGTGGYEQYF

len: 15
v_gene: TRBV7-8
CDR3aa: CASSHDWGGHGELFF

len: 14
v_gene: TRBV5-5
CDR3aa: CASSFFPSGNTIYF

len: 14
v_gene: TRBV2
CDR3aa: CASSLAGSTDTQYF

len: 12
v_gene: TRBV5-4
CDR3aa: CASSLGSSEQFF

len: 14
v_gene: TRBV29-1
CDR3aa: CSVERGLGGETQYF

len: 13
v_gene: TRBV9
CDR3aa: CASSVWGEETQYF

len: 16
v_gene: TRBV11-2
CDR3aa: CASSFSAGGPVGELFF

len: 16
v_gene: TRBV2
CDR3aa: CASSEGPGGLNTEAFF

len: 15
v_gene: TRBV7-9
CDR3aa: CASSLGRGDQETQYF

len: 16
v_gene: TRBV18
CDR3aa: CASSRRASGYTDTQYF

len: 16
v_gene: TRBV2
CDR3aa: CASRPTGASSGNTIYF

len: 14
v_gene: TRBV27
CDR3aa: CASTPRTGNYGYTF

len: 14
v_gene: TRBV27
CDR3aa: CASSLSAEGDEQFF

len: 14
v_gene: TRBV5-1
CDR3aa: CASSLAGGDTEAFF

len: 16
v_gene: TRBV6-5
CDR3aa: CASSYRRAGSNYGYTF

len: 17
v_gene: TRBV28
CDR3aa: CASSLDVGTGVNTEAFF

len: 15
v_gene: TRBV19
CDR3aa: CASTPAGRGDTEAFF

len: 12
v_gene: TRBV27
CDR3aa: CASSDGTGWQFF

len: 14
v_gene: TRBV4-1
CDR3aa: CASSQETGTNEQFF

len: 14
v_gene: TRBV4-1
CDR3aa: CASSQVTGVYEQYF

len: 17
v_gene: TRBV28
CDR3aa: CASSPGQGAWTNEKLFF

len: 15
v_gene: TRBV6-6
CDR3aa: CASSYSTGSNTEAFF

len: 13
v_gene: TRBV19
CDR3aa: CASSPGTPYGYTF

len: 21
v_gene: TRBV5-1
CDR3aa: CASSLDLLGTSGIGSYNEQFF

len: 16
v_gene: TRBV7-8
CDR3aa: CASSWTGEPAGDTQYF

len: 13
v_gene: TRBV19
CDR3aa: CASKGPGNTEAFF

len: 17
v_gene: TRBV6-7
CDR3aa: CASSRHRRAGLADTQYF

len: 15
v_gene: TRBV5-6
CDR3aa: CASSLTAGGPDEQFF

len: 17
v_gene: TRBV7-9
CDR3aa: CASSPWGQGSGYNEQFF

len: 17
v_gene: TRBV5-1
CDR3aa: CASSAADGLAEGDTQYF

len: 13
v_gene: TRBV28
CDR3aa: CASRELTGYGYTF

len: 16
v_gene: TRBV6-5
CDR3aa: CASSYILGDRDSPLHF

len: 14
v_gene: TRBV6-6
CDR3aa: CASSYSGLADTQYF

len: 16
v_gene: TRBV28
CDR3aa: CASSFSGRLGADTQYF

len: 16
v_gene: TRBV7-6
CDR3aa: CASSLGAGGGSNEQFF

len: 14
v_gene: TRBV19
CDR3aa: CASSIGGDTGELFF

len: 14
v_gene: TRBV7-9
CDR3aa: CASRGGEGTDTQYF

len: 16
v_gene: TRBV5-4
CDR3aa: CASSLGATGHPDTQYF

len: 18
v_gene: TRBV27
CDR3aa: CASSPSGTGGGGQETQYF

len: 18
v_gene: TRBV5-4
CDR3aa: CASSPGLAGGPSTDTQYF

len: 15
v_gene: TRBV7-9
CDR3aa: CASSLVGTANYEQYF

len: 14
v_gene: TRBV28
CDR3aa: CASSPGHSTGELFF

len: 15
v_gene: TRBV5-8
CDR3aa: CASSFPFTGGTEAFF

len: 16
v_gene: TRBV4-1
CDR3aa: CASSQDGGDSTDTQYF

len: 15
v_gene: TRBV5-4
CDR3aa: CASITVPEDPDTQYF

len: 16
v_gene: TRBV19
CDR3aa: CASSIWHQGHQETQYF

len: 15
v_gene: TRBV9
CDR3aa: CASSGFGQTQEAQYF